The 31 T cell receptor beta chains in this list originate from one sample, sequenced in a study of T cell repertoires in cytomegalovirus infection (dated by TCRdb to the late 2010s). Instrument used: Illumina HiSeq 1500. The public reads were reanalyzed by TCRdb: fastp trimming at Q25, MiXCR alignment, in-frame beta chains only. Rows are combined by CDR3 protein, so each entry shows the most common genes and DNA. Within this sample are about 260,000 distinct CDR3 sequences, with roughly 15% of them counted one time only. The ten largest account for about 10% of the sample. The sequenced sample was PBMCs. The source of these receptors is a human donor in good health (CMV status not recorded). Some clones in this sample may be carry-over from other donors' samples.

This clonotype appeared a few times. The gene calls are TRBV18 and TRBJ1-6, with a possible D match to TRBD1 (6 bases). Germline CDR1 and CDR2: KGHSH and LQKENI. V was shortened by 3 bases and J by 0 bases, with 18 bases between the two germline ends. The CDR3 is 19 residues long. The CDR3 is CASSPIRSQGGSYNSPLHF. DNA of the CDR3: TGTGCCAGCTCACCGATCAGGTCACAGGGAGGCTCCTATAATTCACCCCTCCACTTT. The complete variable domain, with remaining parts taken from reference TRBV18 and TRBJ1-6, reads NAGVMQNPRHLVRRRGQEARLRCSPMKGHSHVYWYRQLPEEGLKFMVYLQKENIIDESGMPKERFSAEFPKEGPSILRIQQVVRGDSAAYFCASSPIRSQGGSYNSPLHFGNGTRLTVT.

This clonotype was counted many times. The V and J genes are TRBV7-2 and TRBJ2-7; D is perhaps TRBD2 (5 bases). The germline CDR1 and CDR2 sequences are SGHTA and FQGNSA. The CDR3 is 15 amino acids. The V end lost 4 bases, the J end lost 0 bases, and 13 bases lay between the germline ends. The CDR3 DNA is TGTGCCAGCAGCTCCTCCCTGGACTTCTCCTACGAGCAGTACTTC. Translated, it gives CASSSSLDFSYEQYF.

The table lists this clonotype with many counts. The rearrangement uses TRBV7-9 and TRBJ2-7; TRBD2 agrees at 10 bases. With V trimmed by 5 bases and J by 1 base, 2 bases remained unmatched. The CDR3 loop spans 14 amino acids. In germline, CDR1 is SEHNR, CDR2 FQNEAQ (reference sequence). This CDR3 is CASSASGGSYEQYF. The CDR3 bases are TGTGCCAGCAGCGCTAGCGGGGGATCCTACGAGCAGTACTTC.

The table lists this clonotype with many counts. CDR3 amino acids: CASTKRSGGALGELFF. Written as DNA, the CDR3 is TGTGCCAGCACCAAACGTAGCGGGGGGGCCTTAGGGGAGCTGTTTTTT. The chain has TRBV11-2 and TRBJ2-2; 11 positions match TRBD2. The CDR3 has 16 amino acids. Germline lookup yields CDR1 SGHAT and CDR2 FQNNGV. The J segment lost 8 bases and the V segment lost 7 bases, leaving 12 bases of the junction unmatched.

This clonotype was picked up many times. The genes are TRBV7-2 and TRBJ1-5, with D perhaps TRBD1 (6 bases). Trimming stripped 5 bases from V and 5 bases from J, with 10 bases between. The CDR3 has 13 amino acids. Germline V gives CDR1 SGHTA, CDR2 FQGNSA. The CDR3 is CASSTRGDQPQHF. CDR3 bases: TGTGCCAGCAGCACCAGGGGCGATCAGCCCCAGCATTTT.

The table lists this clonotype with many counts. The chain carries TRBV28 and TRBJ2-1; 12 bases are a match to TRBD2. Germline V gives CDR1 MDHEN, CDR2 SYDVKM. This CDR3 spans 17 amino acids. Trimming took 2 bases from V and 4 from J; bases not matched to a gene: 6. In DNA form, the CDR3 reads TGTGCCAGCAGTTTAGCGAGGACTAGCGGGGCATACAATGAGCAGTTCTTC. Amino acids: CASSLARTSGAYNEQFF. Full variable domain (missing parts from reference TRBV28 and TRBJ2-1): DVKVTQSSRYLVKRTGEKVFLECVQDMDHENMFWYRQDPGLGLRLIYFSYDVKMKEKGDIPEGYSVSREKKERFSLILESASTNQTSMYLCASSLARTSGAYNEQFFGPGTRLTVL.

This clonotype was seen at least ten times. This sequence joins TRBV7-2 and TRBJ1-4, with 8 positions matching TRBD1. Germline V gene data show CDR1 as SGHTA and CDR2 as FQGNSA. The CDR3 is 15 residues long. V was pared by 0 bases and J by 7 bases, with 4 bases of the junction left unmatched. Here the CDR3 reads CASSLAGRGPEKLFF. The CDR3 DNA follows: TGTGCCAGCAGCTTAGCAGGCAGGGGGCCTGAAAAACTGTTTTTT.

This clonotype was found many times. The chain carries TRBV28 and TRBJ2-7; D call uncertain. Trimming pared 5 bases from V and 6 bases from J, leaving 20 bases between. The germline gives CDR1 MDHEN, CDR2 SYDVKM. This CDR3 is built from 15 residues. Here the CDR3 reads CASSMTKTGPREQYF. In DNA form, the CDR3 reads TGTGCCAGCAGTATGACCAAAACGGGTCCCCGCGAGCAGTACTTC.

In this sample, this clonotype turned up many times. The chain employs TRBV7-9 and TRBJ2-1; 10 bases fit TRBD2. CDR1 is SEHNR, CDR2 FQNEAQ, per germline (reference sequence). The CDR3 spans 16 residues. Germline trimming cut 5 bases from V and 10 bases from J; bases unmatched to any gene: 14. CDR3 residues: CASSHMAFQAGGEQFF. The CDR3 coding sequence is TGTGCCAGCAGCCATATGGCTTTCCAAGCGGGAGGGGAGCAGTTCTTC.

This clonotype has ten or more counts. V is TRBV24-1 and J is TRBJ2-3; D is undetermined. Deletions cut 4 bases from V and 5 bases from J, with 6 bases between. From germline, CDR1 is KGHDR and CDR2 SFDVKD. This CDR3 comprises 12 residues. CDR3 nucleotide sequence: TGTGCCACCAGTGAATGGGGAGATACGCAGTATTTT. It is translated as CATSEWGDTQYF.

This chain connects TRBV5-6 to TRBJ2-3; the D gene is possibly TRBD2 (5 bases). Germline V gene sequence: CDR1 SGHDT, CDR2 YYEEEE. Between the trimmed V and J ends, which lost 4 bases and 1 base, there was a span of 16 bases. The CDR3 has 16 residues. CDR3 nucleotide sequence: TGTGCCAGCAGCCTGGTGGAGCGGACCCGCACAGATACGCAGTATTTT. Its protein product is CASSLVERTRTDTQYF.

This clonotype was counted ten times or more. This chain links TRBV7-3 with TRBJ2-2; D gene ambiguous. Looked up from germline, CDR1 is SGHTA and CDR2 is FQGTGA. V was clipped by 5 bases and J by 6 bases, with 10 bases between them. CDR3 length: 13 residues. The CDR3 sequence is CASSQRMSGELFF. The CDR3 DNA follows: TGTGCCAGCAGCCAACGGATGTCCGGGGAGCTGTTTTTT.

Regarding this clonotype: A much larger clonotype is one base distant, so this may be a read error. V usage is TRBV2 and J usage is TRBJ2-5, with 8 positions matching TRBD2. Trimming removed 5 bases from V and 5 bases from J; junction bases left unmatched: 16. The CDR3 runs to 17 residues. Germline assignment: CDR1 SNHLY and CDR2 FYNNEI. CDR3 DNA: TGTGCCAGCAGTTCCCGGACTAGCATGGCCTCAGTGGAGACCCAGTACTTC. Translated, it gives CASSSRTSMASVETQYF.

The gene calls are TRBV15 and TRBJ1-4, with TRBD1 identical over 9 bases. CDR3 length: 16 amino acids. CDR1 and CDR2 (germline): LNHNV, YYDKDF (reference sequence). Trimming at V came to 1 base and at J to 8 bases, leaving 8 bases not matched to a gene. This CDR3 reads CATSRGPGQGNEKLFF. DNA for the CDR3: TGTGCCACCAGCAGAGGCCCGGGACAGGGTAACGAAAAACTGTTTTTT.

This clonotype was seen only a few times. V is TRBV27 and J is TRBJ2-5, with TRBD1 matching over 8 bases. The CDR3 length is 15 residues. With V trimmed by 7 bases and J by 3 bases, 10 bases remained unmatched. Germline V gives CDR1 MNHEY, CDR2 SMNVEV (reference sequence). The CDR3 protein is CASTRPPGGEETQYF. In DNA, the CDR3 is TGTGCCAGCACCCGACCCCCAGGGGGCGAAGAGACCCAGTACTTC.

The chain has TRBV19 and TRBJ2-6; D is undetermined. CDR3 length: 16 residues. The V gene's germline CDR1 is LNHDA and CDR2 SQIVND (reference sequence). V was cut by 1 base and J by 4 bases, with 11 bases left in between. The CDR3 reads CASSIGAQTGANVLTF. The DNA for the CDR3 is TGTGCCAGTAGTATAGGAGCCCAGACCGGGGCCAACGTCCTGACTTTC.

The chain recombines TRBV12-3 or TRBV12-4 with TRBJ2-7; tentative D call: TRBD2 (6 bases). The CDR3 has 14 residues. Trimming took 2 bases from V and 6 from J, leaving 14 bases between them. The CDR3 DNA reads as TGTGCCAGCAGTTTAAGGGGAGGATCAGGCGAGCAGTACTTC. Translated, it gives CASSLRGGSGEQYF.

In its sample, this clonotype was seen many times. The CDR3 DNA follows: TGTGCCAGCAGACCTCCGGGACAGTTGAACTATGGCTACACCTTC. As protein: CASRPPGQLNYGYTF. The gene calls are TRBV7-9 and TRBJ1-2, with 7 bases aligning to TRBD1. Germline lookup yields CDR1 SEHNR and CDR2 FQNEAQ (reference sequence). The CDR3 loop spans 15 amino acids. Trimming took 6 bases from V and 2 from J; bases not matched to a gene: 9.

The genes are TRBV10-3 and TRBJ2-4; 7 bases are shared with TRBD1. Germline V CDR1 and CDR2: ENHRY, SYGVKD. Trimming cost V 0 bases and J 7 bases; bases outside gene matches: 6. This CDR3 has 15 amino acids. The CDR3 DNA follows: TGTGCCATCAGTGAGTCACAGGGGAATTGGAACATTCAGTACTTC. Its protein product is CAISESQGNWNIQYF.

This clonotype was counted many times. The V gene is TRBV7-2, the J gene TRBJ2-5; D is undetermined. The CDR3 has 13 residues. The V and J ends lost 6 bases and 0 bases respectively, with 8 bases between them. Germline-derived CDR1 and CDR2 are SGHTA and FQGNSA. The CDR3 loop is CASRNDYQETQYF. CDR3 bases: TGTGCCAGCAGAAACGACTACCAAGAGACCCAGTACTTC.

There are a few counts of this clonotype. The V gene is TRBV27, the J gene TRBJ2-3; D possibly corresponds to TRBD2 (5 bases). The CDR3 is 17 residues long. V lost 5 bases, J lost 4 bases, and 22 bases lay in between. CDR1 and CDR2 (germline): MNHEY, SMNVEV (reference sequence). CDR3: CASSGFRRQRNSDTQYF. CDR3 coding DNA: TGTGCCAGCAGTGGCTTTAGGAGGCAGCGGAACTCAGATACGCAGTATTTT.

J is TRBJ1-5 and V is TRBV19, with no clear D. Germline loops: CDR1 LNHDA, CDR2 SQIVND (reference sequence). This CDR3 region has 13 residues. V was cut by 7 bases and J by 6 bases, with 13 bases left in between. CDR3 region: CASTARGGQPQHF. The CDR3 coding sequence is TGTGCCAGTACCGCACGGGGTGGTCAGCCCCAGCATTTT.

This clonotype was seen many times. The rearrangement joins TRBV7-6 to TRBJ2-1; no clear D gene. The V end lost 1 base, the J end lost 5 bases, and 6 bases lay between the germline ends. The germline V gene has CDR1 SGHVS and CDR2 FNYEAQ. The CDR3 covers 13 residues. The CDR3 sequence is CASSLERNNEQFF. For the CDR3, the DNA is TGTGCCAGCAGCTTAGAAAGGAACAATGAGCAGTTCTTC.

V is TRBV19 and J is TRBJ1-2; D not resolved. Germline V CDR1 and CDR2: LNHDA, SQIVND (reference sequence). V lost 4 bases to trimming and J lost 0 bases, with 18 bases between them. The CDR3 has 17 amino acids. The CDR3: CASSKAQTLRANYGYTF. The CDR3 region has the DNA TGTGCCAGTAGTAAGGCACAGACCCTCAGAGCTAACTATGGCTACACCTTC.

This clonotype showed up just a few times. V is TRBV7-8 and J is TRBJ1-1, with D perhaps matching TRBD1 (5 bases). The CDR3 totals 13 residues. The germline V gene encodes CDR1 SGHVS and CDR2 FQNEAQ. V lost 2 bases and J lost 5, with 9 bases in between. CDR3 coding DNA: TGTGCCAGCAGCTTAAGCAGGGTAACTGAAGCTTTCTTT. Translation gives CASSLSRVTEAFF.

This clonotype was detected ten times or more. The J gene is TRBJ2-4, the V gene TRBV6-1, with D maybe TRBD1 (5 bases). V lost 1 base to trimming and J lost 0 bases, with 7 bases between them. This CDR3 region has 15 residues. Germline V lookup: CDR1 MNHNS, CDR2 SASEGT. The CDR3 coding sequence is TGTGCCAGCAGTGAAGGGGGCCTAGCCAAAAACATTCAGTACTTC. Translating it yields CASSEGGLAKNIQYF.

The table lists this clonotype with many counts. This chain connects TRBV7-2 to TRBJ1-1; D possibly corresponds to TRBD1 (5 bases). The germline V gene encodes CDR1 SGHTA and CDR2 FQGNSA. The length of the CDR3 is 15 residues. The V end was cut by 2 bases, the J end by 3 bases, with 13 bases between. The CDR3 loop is CASSLRSGGDTEAFF. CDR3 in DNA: TGTGCCAGCAGCTTACGGTCCGGGGGAGACACTGAAGCTTTCTTT.

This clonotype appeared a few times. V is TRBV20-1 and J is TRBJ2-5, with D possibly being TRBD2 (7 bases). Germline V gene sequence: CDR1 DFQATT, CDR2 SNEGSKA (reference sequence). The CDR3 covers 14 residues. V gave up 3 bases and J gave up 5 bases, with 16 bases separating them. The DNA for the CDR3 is TGCAGTGCTAGTTTGATACGGGGGGCCGAGACCCAGTACTTC. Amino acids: CSASLIRGAETQYF.

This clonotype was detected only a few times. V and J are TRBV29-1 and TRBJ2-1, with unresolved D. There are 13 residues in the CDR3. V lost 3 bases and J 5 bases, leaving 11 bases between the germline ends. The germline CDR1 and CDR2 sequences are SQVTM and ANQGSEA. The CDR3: CSVDWRNHNEQFF. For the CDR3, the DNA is TGCAGCGTTGACTGGCGTAACCACAATGAGCAGTTCTTC.

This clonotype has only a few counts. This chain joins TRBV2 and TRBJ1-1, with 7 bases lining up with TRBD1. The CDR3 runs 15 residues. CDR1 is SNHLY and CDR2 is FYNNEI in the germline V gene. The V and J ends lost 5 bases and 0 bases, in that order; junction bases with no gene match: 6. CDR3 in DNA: TGTGCCAGCAGTCGACAGGGTACCATGAACACTGAAGCTTTCTTT. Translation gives CASSRQGTMNTEAFF.

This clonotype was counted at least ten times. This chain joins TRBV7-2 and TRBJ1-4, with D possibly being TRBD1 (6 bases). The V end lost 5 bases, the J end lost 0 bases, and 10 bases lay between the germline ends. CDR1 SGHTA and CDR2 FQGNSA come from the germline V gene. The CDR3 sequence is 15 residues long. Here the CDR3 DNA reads TGTGCCAGCAGCCTATACAGGGCAACTAATGAAAAACTGTTTTTT. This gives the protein CASSLYRATNEKLFF.